A selection of T cell receptor beta chains follows, all from one sample in a study of T cells in Graves' hyperthyroidism and ophthalmopathy. TCRdb fed the multiplex PCR reads into MiXCR, producing one record per CDR3 protein. The table shows under 350,000 distinct CDR3 sequences, with over 15% occurring only once. The sample consisted of blood. These receptors were collected from a woman between 50 and 59 years old with Graves' hyperthyroidism. Each CDR3 is given with its conserved first and last residue. The D gene is left open where the match is weak. Only part of the rows carry a size: once, few, many, or a class if the clone is expanded.

J: TRBJ2-5
V: TRBV4-1
size: many
D: TRBD1
DNA: TGCGCCAGCAGCCAAGCAGGGACAGGTTTCCAAGAGACCCAGTACTTC
CDR3: CASSQAGTGFQETQYF

J: TRBJ2-7
V: TRBV7-9
size: NA
D: NA
DNA: TGTGCCAGCAGCCATCGTGGGCCCCCCGACGAGCAGTACTTC
CDR3: CASSHRGPPDEQYF

J: TRBJ1-2
V: TRBV13
size: many
D: NA
DNA: TGTGCCAGCAGCTTAGAAGGGGGTAACACCTTC
CDR3: CASSLEGGNTF

J: TRBJ2-7
V: TRBV19
size: NA
D: TRBD2
DNA: TGTGCCAGTAGTTCCCTAGCGGCAAGCTCCTACGAGCAGTACTTC
CDR3: CASSSLAASSYEQYF

J: TRBJ1-1
V: TRBV7-9
size: many
D: NA
DNA: TGTGCCAGCAGCCGCGGTAGGCAGCCGAACACTGAAGCTTTCTTT
CDR3: CASSRGRQPNTEAFF

J: TRBJ2-1
V: TRBV2
size: NA
D: NA
DNA: TGTGCCAGCAGTGCTCCCGGACATCACTACAATGAGCAGTTCTTC
CDR3: CASSAPGHHYNEQFF

J: TRBJ1-3
V: TRBV11-2
size: NA
D: TRBD1
DNA: TGTGCCAGCAACAAGGACAGGACATCTGGAAACACCATATATTTT
CDR3: CASNKDRTSGNTIYF

J: TRBJ2-7
V: TRBV20-1
size: NA
D: NA
DNA: TGCAGTGCTAGACCACCGGGGCTCATTGGAAGCGAGCAGTACTTC
CDR3: CSARPPGLIGSEQYF

J: TRBJ1-1
V: TRBV12-3/TRBV12-4
size: many
D: NA
DNA: TGTGCCAGCAGTTTAGTCGGGACTATTGAAGCTTTCTTT
CDR3: CASSLVGTIEAFF

J: TRBJ2-5
V: TRBV7-8
size: many
D: TRBD1
DNA: TGTGCCAGCAGCTTCGGAGGGACAGGGACCCAGTACTTC
CDR3: CASSFGGTGTQYF

J: TRBJ1-2
V: TRBV28
size: many
D: NA
DNA: TGTGCCAGCAGTTACGGGGCCTATGGCTACACCTTC
CDR3: CASSYGAYGYTF

J: TRBJ1-5
V: TRBV11-2
size: many
D: NA
DNA: TGTGCCAGCAGCCCGACTTTGGGAAGCAATCAGCCCCAGCATTTT
CDR3: CASSPTLGSNQPQHF

J: TRBJ1-5
V: TRBV7-8
size: many
D: TRBD1
DNA: TGTGCCAGCAGCCCACTTGGGACAGGGGGCGCGGTCAATCAGCCCCAGCATTTT
CDR3: CASSPLGTGGAVNQPQHF

J: TRBJ2-1
V: TRBV12-3/TRBV12-4
size: few
D: TRBD2
DNA: TGTGCCAGCAGTTTTGGACTAGCAGAGCAGTTCTTC
CDR3: CASSFGLAEQFF

J: TRBJ2-5
V: TRBV7-9
size: many
D: TRBD2
DNA: TGTGCCAGCAGACTAGCGGGGGGGCAACAAGAGACCCAGTACTTC
CDR3: CASRLAGGQQETQYF

J: TRBJ2-3
V: TRBV6-1
size: few
D: NA
DNA: TGTGCCAGCAGCCCAAGGTGGGGCACAGATACGCAGTATTTT
CDR3: CASSPRWGTDTQYF

J: TRBJ2-7
V: TRBV13
size: few
D: TRBD2
DNA: TGTGCCAGCAGCTTTGGACTAGCGCCAACCTACGAGCAGTACTTC
CDR3: CASSFGLAPTYEQYF

J: TRBJ1-6
V: TRBV6-1
size: few
D: NA
DNA: TGTGCCAGCAGACTCCTTGGCTCCTATAATTCACCCCTCCACTTT
CDR3: CASRLLGSYNSPLHF

J: TRBJ1-2
V: TRBV12-3/TRBV12-4
size: many
D: NA
DNA: TGTGCCAGCAGGATGACGGACAACTATGGCTACACCTTC
CDR3: CASRMTDNYGYTF

J: TRBJ2-7
V: TRBV6-1
size: few
D: TRBD2
DNA: TGTGCCAGCAGTGAAATACTAGCGGGAGGCGAGCAGTACTTC
CDR3: CASSEILAGGEQYF

J: TRBJ2-2
V: TRBV11-2
size: many
D: NA
DNA: TGTGCCAGCAGCTTCGAAGGTTCGAACACCGGGGAGCTGTTTTTT
CDR3: CASSFEGSNTGELFF

J: TRBJ1-2
V: TRBV2
size: many
D: TRBD1
DNA: TGTGCCAGCAGTGAGTACTCCGGGACAGGGTTCGGCTACACCTTC
CDR3: CASSEYSGTGFGYTF

J: TRBJ2-3
V: TRBV12-3/TRBV12-4
size: few
D: NA
DNA: TGTGCCAGCAACCTACCGGGACTTACGCAGTATTTT
CDR3: CASNLPGLTQYF

J: TRBJ2-3
V: TRBV20-1
size: few
D: TRBD2
DNA: TGCAGTGCTAGAGCCCGCGGGAGCCTCCCAGATACGCAGTATTTT
CDR3: CSARARGSLPDTQYF

J: TRBJ2-4
V: TRBV6-1
size: once
D: NA
DNA: TGTGCCAGCAGTGAACCGGCATCCCCCAGAGGCATTCAGTACTTC
CDR3: CASSEPASPRGIQYF

J: TRBJ2-7
V: TRBV6-1
size: NA
D: NA
DNA: TGTGCCAGCACCGATTTCAATACCGGCGAGCAGTACTTC
CDR3: CASTDFNTGEQYF

J: TRBJ2-7
V: TRBV7-6
size: NA
D: TRBD2
DNA: TGTGCCAGCAGCTTTGAACGACTAGCGGGAGAACCCGAGCAGTACTTC
CDR3: CASSFERLAGEPEQYF

J: TRBJ1-2
V: TRBV2
size: NA
D: NA
DNA: TGTGCCACCTCTCGAACGGGATACGGCTACACCTTC
CDR3: CATSRTGYGYTF

J: TRBJ2-1
V: TRBV5-1
size: many
D: TRBD2
DNA: TGCGCCAGCAGCGGAGAGGGACTAGCGGGAGCCACCTACAATGAGCAGTTCTTC
CDR3: CASSGEGLAGATYNEQFF

J: TRBJ1-4
V: TRBV25-1
size: NA
D: TRBD1
DNA: TGTGCCAGCAGTGACTCACAGGGGGCAAATGAAAAACTGTTTTTT
CDR3: CASSDSQGANEKLFF

J: TRBJ1-1
V: TRBV6-1
size: NA
D: TRBD1
DNA: TGTGCCAGCAGGTTGACAGGGGTTCTTTACTCGCTCATGAACACTGAAGCTTTCTTT
CDR3: CASRLTGVLYSLMNTEAFF

J: TRBJ2-3
V: TRBV18
size: NA
D: TRBD1
DNA: TGTGCCAGCCCACCACCCACGTATTCGACAGGGCGGTTCCCAGATACGCAGTATTTT
CDR3: CASPPPTYSTGRFPDTQYF

J: TRBJ1-4
V: TRBV7-9
size: NA
D: NA
DNA: TGTGCCAGCAGCTTAGGCACAGCAACTAATGAAAAACTGTTTTTT
CDR3: CASSLGTATNEKLFF

J: TRBJ2-1
V: TRBV7-9
size: many
D: NA
DNA: TGTGCCAGCAGCTTAGGTGGGTCAACAACCTACAATGAGCAGTTCTTC
CDR3: CASSLGGSTTYNEQFF

J: TRBJ1-5
V: TRBV20-1
size: few
D: NA
DNA: TGCAGTGCTAGTGGGGGGGCGGGCAATCAGCCCCAGCATTTT
CDR3: CSASGGAGNQPQHF

J: TRBJ2-4
V: TRBV2
size: NA
D: TRBD1
DNA: TGTGCCAGCAGGCCGACAGGGGGAACCAAAAACATTCAGTACTTC
CDR3: CASRPTGGTKNIQYF

J: TRBJ1-5
V: TRBV30
size: many
D: NA
DNA: TGTGCCTGGAGTGGGGCAGACCTTCAGCCCCAGCATTTT
CDR3: CAWSGADLQPQHF

J: TRBJ2-7
V: TRBV20-1
size: NA
D: NA
DNA: TGCAGTTTCCTTGTGTCGTACCAGGTTGGCGACGAGCAGTACTTC
CDR3: CSFLVSYQVGDEQYF

J: TRBJ1-5
V: TRBV27
size: few
D: NA
DNA: TGTGCCAGCAGTGGGTCCTTAGAACAGCCCCAGCATTTT
CDR3: CASSGSLEQPQHF

J: TRBJ1-4
V: TRBV19
size: NA
D: NA
DNA: TGTGCCAGCCGGGCAAGGGTTGGTGAAAAACTGTTTTTT
CDR3: CASRARVGEKLFF

J: TRBJ1-6
V: TRBV18
size: many
D: NA
DNA: TGTGCCAGCTCACAAGATGATTCACCCCTCCACTTT
CDR3: CASSQDDSPLHF

J: TRBJ1-2
V: TRBV12-5
size: few
D: NA
DNA: TGTGCTAGTGGTTTGGGAGACACTTCAATTAACTATGGCTACACCTTC
CDR3: CASGLGDTSINYGYTF

J: TRBJ1-2
V: TRBV6-1
size: few
D: NA
DNA: TGTGCCAGCAGTGGGCACAGGGATTACGACTATGGCTACACCTTC
CDR3: CASSGHRDYDYGYTF

J: TRBJ1-4
V: TRBV3-1
size: many
D: NA
DNA: TGTGCCAGCAGCCAAGGAGAGAGACTTCCTCCTAATGAAAAACTGTTTTTT
CDR3: CASSQGERLPPNEKLFF

J: TRBJ2-1
V: TRBV30
size: few
D: NA
DNA: TGTGCCTGGAGTGTCGGTAGCGGCTCCTACAATGAGCAGTTCTTC
CDR3: CAWSVGSGSYNEQFF

J: TRBJ2-5
V: TRBV20-1
size: many
D: NA
DNA: TGCAGTGCTAGAGAGTTAGAGGGGGAGACCCAGTACTTC
CDR3: CSARELEGETQYF

J: TRBJ1-2
V: TRBV5-1
size: NA
D: NA
DNA: TGCGCCAGCAGCTTGGTTTCAGGGGAAGGCTACACCTTC
CDR3: CASSLVSGEGYTF

J: TRBJ2-7
V: TRBV25-1
size: NA
D: NA
DNA: TGTGCCAGTGAACCGGGACACTCCTACGAGCAGTACTTC
CDR3: CASEPGHSYEQYF

J: TRBJ1-2
V: TRBV2
size: few
D: NA
DNA: TGCGCCAGCAGCTTTAGCAGGGACGCCTATGGCTACACCTTC
CDR3: CASSFSRDAYGYTF

J: TRBJ2-3
V: TRBV9
size: NA
D: NA
DNA: TGTGCCAGCAGCGTAGAGGGCAGAGAGGCAGATACGCAGTATTTT
CDR3: CASSVEGREADTQYF

J: TRBJ1-5
V: TRBV12-3/TRBV12-4
size: few
D: TRBD1
DNA: TGTGCCAGCAGTTTAGGACAGGGGAGAGGCCAGCCCCAGCATTTT
CDR3: CASSLGQGRGQPQHF

J: TRBJ2-5
V: TRBV20-1
size: many
D: NA
DNA: TGCAGTGCTAGAGGGGGGGAGACCCAGTACTTC
CDR3: CSARGGETQYF

J: TRBJ1-2
V: TRBV5-1
size: few
D: NA
DNA: TGCGCCAGCAGTCTTTCCGGGGACGGAGGGCCCTATGGCTACACCTTC
CDR3: CASSLSGDGGPYGYTF

J: TRBJ2-2
V: TRBV10-3
size: few
D: NA
DNA: TGTGCCATCAGTGGATCCCTTTCCGGGGAGCTGTTTTTT
CDR3: CAISGSLSGELFF

J: TRBJ1-1
V: TRBV30
size: many
D: NA
DNA: TGTGCCTGGAGTGTACTCGGGCAGACTGAAGCTTTCTTT
CDR3: CAWSVLGQTEAFF